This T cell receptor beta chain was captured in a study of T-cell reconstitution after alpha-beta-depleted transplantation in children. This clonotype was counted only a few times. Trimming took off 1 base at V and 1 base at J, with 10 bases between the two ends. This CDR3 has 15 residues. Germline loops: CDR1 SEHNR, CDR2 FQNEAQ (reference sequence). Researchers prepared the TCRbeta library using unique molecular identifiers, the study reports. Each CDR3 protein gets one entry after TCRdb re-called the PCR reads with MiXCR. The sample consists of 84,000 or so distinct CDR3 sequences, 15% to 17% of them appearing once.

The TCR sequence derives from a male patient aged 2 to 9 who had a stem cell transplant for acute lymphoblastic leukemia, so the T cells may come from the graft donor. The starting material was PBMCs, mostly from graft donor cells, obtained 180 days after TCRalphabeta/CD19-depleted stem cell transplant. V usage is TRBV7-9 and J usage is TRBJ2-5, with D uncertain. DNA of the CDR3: TGTGCCAGCAGCTTAGATTCGTTCCTCCAAGAGACCCAGTACTTC. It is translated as CASSLDSFLQETQYF.